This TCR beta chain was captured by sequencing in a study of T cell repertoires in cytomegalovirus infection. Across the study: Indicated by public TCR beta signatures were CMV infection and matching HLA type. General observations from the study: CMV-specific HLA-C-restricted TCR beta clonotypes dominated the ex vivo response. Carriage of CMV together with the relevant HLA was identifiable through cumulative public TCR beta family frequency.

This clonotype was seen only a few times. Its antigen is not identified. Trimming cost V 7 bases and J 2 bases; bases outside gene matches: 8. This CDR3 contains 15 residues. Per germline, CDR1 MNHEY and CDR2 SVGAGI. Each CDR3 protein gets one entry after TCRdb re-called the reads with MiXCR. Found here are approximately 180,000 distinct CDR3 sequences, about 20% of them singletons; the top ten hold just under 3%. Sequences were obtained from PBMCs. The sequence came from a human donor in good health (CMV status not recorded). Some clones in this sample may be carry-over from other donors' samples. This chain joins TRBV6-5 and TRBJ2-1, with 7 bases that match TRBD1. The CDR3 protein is CASTPEGGPYNEQFF. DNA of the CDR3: TGTGCCAGCACGCCTGAAGGGGGCCCCTACAATGAGCAGTTCTTC.